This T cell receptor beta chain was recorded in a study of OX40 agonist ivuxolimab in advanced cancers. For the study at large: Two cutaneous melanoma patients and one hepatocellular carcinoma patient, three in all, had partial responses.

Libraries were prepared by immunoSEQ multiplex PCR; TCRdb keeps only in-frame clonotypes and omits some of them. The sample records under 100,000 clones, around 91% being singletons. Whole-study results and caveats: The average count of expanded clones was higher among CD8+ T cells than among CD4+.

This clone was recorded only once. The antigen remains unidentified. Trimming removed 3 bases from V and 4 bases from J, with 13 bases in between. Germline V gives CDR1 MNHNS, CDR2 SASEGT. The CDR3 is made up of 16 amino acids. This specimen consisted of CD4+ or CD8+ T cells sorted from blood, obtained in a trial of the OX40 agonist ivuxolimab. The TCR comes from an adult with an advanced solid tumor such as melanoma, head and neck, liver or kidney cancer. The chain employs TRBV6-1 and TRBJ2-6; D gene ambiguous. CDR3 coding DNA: TGTGCCAGCAGTGACAGGATCCGGGCCGGGGCCAACGTCCTGACTTTC. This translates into CASSDRIRAGANVLTF.